The T cell receptor (beta chain) under discussion was sequenced for a study of blood T cell repertoires in COVID-19. Across the study: Acute and convalescent COVID-19 samples came from the United States, Italy and Spain. Sample material is recorded as cDNA or gDNA derived from T cells, B-cell-depleted T cells, or PBMCs.

Original processing methods: By means of reference gene primer amplification, nucleated cell counts were estimated. Assay: immunoSEQ multiplex PCR; the TCRdb copy retains only in-frame clones and omits some. V and J calls and clone size come straight from that table; D and trimming were deduced from the DNA. This table holds roughly 190,000 clones, about 93% found once. This CDR3 has 17 amino acids. Per the germline V gene, CDR1 is WNHNN and CDR2 is SYGVQD (reference sequence). Trimming at V came to 7 bases and at J to 1 base, leaving 9 bases not matched to a gene. This sequence was found in a man younger than 45 with COVID-19, enrolled during active disease. The V gene is TRBV10-1, the J gene TRBJ2-2; 10 bases are a match to TRBD2. Input material: peripheral blood. The CDR3 DNA sequence: TGCGCCAGCACGAAATCCCTAGCGGGGGAGAACACCGGGGAGCTGTTTTTT. Translated: CASTKSLAGENTGELFF.